This TCR beta chain was recorded in a study of blood T cell repertoires in COVID-19. Overall study: COVID-19 samples collected from the United States, Italy and Spain covered acute and convalescent phases. T cells, B-cell-depleted T cells, or PBMCs provided the cDNA or gDNA that served as material.

Germline V gene data show CDR1 as SGHNT and CDR2 as YENEEA. Trimming took 5 bases from V and 3 from J; bases not matched to a gene: 12. This CDR3 is 16 amino acids long. Per the study methods: How many nucleated cells were present was estimated from reference gene primer amplification. Assay used: immunoSEQ multiplex PCR; TCRdb lists only in-frame clones, some missing. The V and J calls and clone size are taken from that table; D and trimming were inferred from the DNA. Here the sample spans more than 250,000 clones, roughly nine tenths being singletons. The receptor was derived from a man between 18 and 29 years old with active or convalescent COVID-19. The sequenced material came from peripheral blood. The chain uses TRBV11-3 and TRBJ2-7; 8 bases are a match to TRBD1. The CDR3 bases are TGTGCCAGCAGCCCGTCCGGACAGGGTAGTAGCTACGAGCAGTACTTC. Translation gives CASSPSGQGSSYEQYF.